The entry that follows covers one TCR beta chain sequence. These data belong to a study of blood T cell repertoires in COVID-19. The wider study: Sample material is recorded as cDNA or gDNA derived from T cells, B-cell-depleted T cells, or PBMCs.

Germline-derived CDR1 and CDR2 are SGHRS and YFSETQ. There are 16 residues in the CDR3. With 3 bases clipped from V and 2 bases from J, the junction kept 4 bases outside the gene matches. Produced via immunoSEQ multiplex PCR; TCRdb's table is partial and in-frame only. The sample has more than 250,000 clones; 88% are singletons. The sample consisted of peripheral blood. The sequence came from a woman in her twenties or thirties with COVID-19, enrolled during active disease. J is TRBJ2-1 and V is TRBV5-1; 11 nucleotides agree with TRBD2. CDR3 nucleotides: TGCGCCAGCAGCTCGGAACTAGCGGGGGCCTACAATGAGCAGTTCTTC. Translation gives CASSSELAGAYNEQFF.